The TCR beta chain under discussion was sequenced for a study of T cells after yellow fever vaccination (dated by TCRdb to between 2018 and 2021). Study-wide context: The SMART-Seq v4 Ultra Low Input RNA kit was used to prepare libraries from fractions with low cell numbers. To track T-cell clones before and after primary and booster YFV17D yellow fever vaccination, bulk TCR alpha and beta repertoires were sequenced longitudinally. Two healthy male donors made up the cohort, one aged 18 to 29 years and the other aged 30 to 40 years. Blood samples were taken at several timepoints before and after primary and secondary immunization, and bulk PBMC replicates and cell subsets were isolated. Beyond this particular receptor, the publication reports: Compared with the primary T-cell response, the secondary T-cell response was weaker but faster, peaking on day 5 rather than day 15. Because only a couple of donors were included in the study, the extent to which the findings can be generalized is limited. Most clones expanded after primary vaccination were re-detected after the booster (almost 97% of CD4 and approximately 85% of CD8), suggesting broad memory maintenance. Computational filtering was needed because FACS-sorted repertoires could contain abundant contaminating clonotypes from the bulk population. A small share of clonotypes occurred in both CD4 and CD8 compartments, likely arising from convergent recombination.

This clonotype was seen repeatedly, ten times or more. Its antigen remains unidentified. No clone much larger than this one lies a single base away; base qualities are absent. The treatment or condition label for this specimen denotes: live attenuated yellow fever vaccine strain. At each blood-draw timepoint, two biological replicates of bulk PBMCs were obtained. PBMCs were isolated from peripheral blood using a standard Ficoll-Paque protocol. TriZol was used to extract RNA from bulk PBMCs, from CD4 and CD8 fractions, and from dextramer-positive and dextramer-negative fractions. TCR cDNA was synthesized by 5'RACE template switching, which introduced a universal primer site and unique molecular identifiers. Priming of cDNA synthesis was performed from both the TCR alpha and TCR beta constant segments. Two PCR steps were used to amplify libraries, with sample barcodes and sequencing adapters being added in the second step. Sequencing of the libraries was done on either Illumina HiSeq 2500 (2x100 bp) or NovaSeq (2x150 bp). The source study handled its data this way. MIGEC handled demultiplexing of reads and collapsing into UMI consensus sequences, while MiXCR performed V(D)J alignment. Using edgeR on replicate PBMC samples, clonotypes were called vaccine-responding if FDR was below 0.01 and the log2 fold change was above 5 up to day 15. Each bulk clonotype received a CD4 or CD8 identity based on whether the sequenced CD4 or CD8 repertoire contained that clonotype at higher abundance. TCRdb trimmed the raw reads at Q25, called clones with MiXCR and kept productive beta chains. Merged by CDR3 protein, the rows form single entries marked with the most common genes and DNA. It is TCRdb's table, rather than the study itself, that gives the V and J calls and clone size. The sample has approximately 300,000 distinct CDR3 sequences on record, over 8% of them singletons. Around 17% of the sample goes to the ten largest clones.

The CDR3 numbers 15 residues from cysteine through phenylalanine. Of all the DNA, just the CDR3 is kept, 45 bases in frame from base 1. V loses 2 bases of germline sequence and J loses 8 bases, and the interval between the two ends is 15 bases. Looking up the germline V gene yields CDR1 MGHDK and CDR2 SYGVNS. The receptor's source is a man younger than 35 who received the YFV17D yellow fever vaccine. The sequenced sample was PBMCs, obtained on the day of the first yellow fever vaccination. The chain joins TRBV25-1 to TRBJ1-4, and possibly TRBD1, on 5 matching bases. The encoded CDR3 is CASSEKGQGGEKLFF. The nucleotides are TGTGCCAGCAGTGAAAAGGGTCAGGGTGGAGAAAAACTGTTTTTT.